The 27 T cell receptor beta chains below all came from one sample that was sequenced in a study of T-cell reconstitution after alpha-beta-depleted transplantation in children. Unique molecular identifiers tagged the TCRbeta library. TCRdb re-analysed the PCR reads in MiXCR, keeping a single row per CDR3 protein. The repertoire has around 250,000 distinct CDR3 sequences, approximately 9.8% of them found once; the top ten carry over 9.5%. This specimen was PBMCs from the stem cell graft donor, taken from the stem cell graft. The receptors were sampled from a human donor who donated a stem cell graft to a child with SCID.

This clonotype was counted ten times or more. The rearrangement uses TRBV7-9 and TRBJ2-7, with TRBD1 matching 7 bases. Germline V gives CDR1 SEHNR, CDR2 FQNEAQ (reference sequence). The CDR3 loop spans 15 amino acids. After removal of 2 bases from V and 0 bases from J, the junction contained 4 bases not matched to a gene. The CDR3 spells CASSLLGTDSYEQYF. CDR3 nucleotide sequence: TGTGCCAGCAGCTTATTGGGGACAGACTCCTACGAGCAGTACTTC.

This chain uses TRBV7-9 with TRBJ2-2; the D is unclear. The germline V gene has CDR1 SEHNR and CDR2 FQNEAQ (reference sequence). The CDR3 totals 13 residues. V was cut by 0 bases and J by 7 bases, with 6 bases left in between. The CDR3 loop is CASSLASFGELFF. CDR3 coding DNA: TGTGCCAGCAGCTTAGCGTCGTTCGGGGAGCTGTTTTTT.

The chain joins TRBV27 to TRBJ1-3, with 7 bases lining up with TRBD1. CDR3 length equals 14 residues. V was pared by 1 base and J by 4 bases, with 1 base of the junction left unmatched. Per the germline V gene, CDR1 is MNHEY and CDR2 is SMNVEV (reference sequence). CDR3 in DNA: TGTGCCAGCAGTTTATACAGGGGCGGAAACACCATATATTTT. It yields the protein CASSLYRGGNTIYF.

This clonotype has a handful of counts. The chain links TRBV12-3 or TRBV12-4 to TRBJ1-6; the match to TRBD1 covers 7 bases. CDR3 size: 15 residues. The junction had 6 bases not matched to a gene; V was cut back by 5 bases and J by 5 bases. This CDR3 reads CASSRGTVNNSPLHF. The DNA for the CDR3 is TGTGCCAGCAGTCGAGGGACAGTAAATAATTCACCCCTCCACTTT.

The chain combines TRBV11-2 with TRBJ2-7; D call uncertain. Germline loops: CDR1 SGHAT, CDR2 FQNNGV. CDR3 size: 13 residues. The V end lost 1 base, the J end lost 7 bases, and 11 bases lay between the germline ends. The CDR3 coding sequence is TGTGCCAGCAGCTTAGCCGTTTTGGCGGAGCAGTACTTC. It codes for CASSLAVLAEQYF.

This clonotype was seen a few times. V is TRBV20-1 and J is TRBJ1-1; D is unclear. Germline V gene lookup returns CDR1 DFQATT and CDR2 SNEGSKA (reference sequence). V dropped 6 bases and J dropped 4 bases, with 9 bases sitting between them. This CDR3 region has 11 residues. The CDR3 DNA reads as TGCAGTGCCCCGGAGGGCACTGAAGCTTTCTTT. Amino acid sequence: CSAPEGTEAFF.

The genes are TRBV20-1 and TRBJ2-7; no clear D. This CDR3 is built from 11 residues. V lost 4 bases, J lost 5 bases, and 9 bases lay in between. Per the germline V gene, CDR1 is DFQATT and CDR2 is SNEGSKA (reference sequence). The CDR3 protein is CSATPLHEQYF. In DNA, the CDR3 is TGCAGTGCTACCCCCCTACACGAGCAGTACTTC.

The chain uses TRBV5-5 and TRBJ1-2; D remains ambiguous. Germline values: CDR1 SGHKS, CDR2 YYEKEE (reference sequence). Trimming took off 1 base at V and 6 bases at J, with 13 bases between the two ends. The CDR3 covers 14 residues. This chain's CDR3 is CASSLTLLGNGYTF. The DNA for the CDR3 is TGTGCCAGCAGCTTGACCCTTCTAGGGAATGGCTACACCTTC.

This clonotype was found a few times. The rearrangement links TRBV6-1 to TRBJ2-7; D remains unclear. Germline-derived CDR1 and CDR2 are MNHNS and SASEGT. The CDR3 sequence is 12 residues long. V gave up 4 bases and J gave up 6 bases, with 10 bases separating them. In DNA, the CDR3 is TGTGCCAGCAGTGCCCTCGGAATCGAGCAGTACTTC. It encodes CASSALGIEQYF.

The gene calls are TRBV10-3 and TRBJ2-3; D is perhaps TRBD2 (6 bases). V shed 8 bases and J shed 2 bases, with 17 bases lying between them. The CDR3 sequence is 15 residues long. In germline, CDR1 is ENHRY, CDR2 SYGVKD. As DNA, the CDR3 is TGTGCCATCTCATCGACTAGTCGAAACACAGATACGCAGTATTTT. Its protein product is CAISSTSRNTDTQYF.

This clonotype was detected a few times. The V call is TRBV9, the J call TRBJ2-3; a weak D match, TRBD1 (6 bases). V gave up 3 bases and J gave up 1 base, with 12 bases separating them. The germline V gene encodes CDR1 SGDLS and CDR2 YYNGEE. The CDR3 is 15 residues long. The CDR3 nucleotides are TGTGCCAGCAGCGAGAGGGGACAACGCACAGATACGCAGTATTTT. Protein sequence: CASSERGQRTDTQYF.

V gene TRBV7-9 combines with J gene TRBJ2-5; TRBD2 aligns across 11 bases. The ends lost 2 bases at V and 5 bases at J; junction bases unmatched: 4. CDR1 and CDR2 (germline): SEHNR, FQNEAQ (reference sequence). The CDR3 is made up of 15 amino acids. CDR3: CASSLPSGGSETQYF. In DNA form, the CDR3 reads TGTGCCAGCAGCTTACCTAGCGGGGGGTCGGAGACCCAGTACTTC.

Worth noting for this clonotype: The junction and the germline gene differ at one end; a read error may be behind it. This chain connects TRBV6-1 to TRBJ2-3; TRBD2 matches at 9 bases. CDR3 length equals 16 residues. Germline V gene data show CDR1 as MNHNS and CDR2 as SASEGT. CDR3: CASREGLRGGADTQYF. As DNA, the CDR3 is TGTGCCAGCAGGGAAGGTTTGCGGGGGGGGGCGGATACGCAGTATTTT.

V is TRBV5-5 and J is TRBJ1-2; 7 bases align to TRBD1. The CDR3 totals 15 residues. Trimming removed 4 bases from V and 5 bases from J; junction bases left unmatched: 11. Germline V CDR1 and CDR2: SGHKS, YYEKEE (reference sequence). The CDR3 sequence is CASSPSGQLIYGYTF. The CDR3 region has the DNA TGTGCCAGCAGCCCATCGGGACAGCTGATTTATGGCTACACCTTC.

This clonotype was counted many times. This chain links TRBV12-3 or TRBV12-4 with TRBJ1-4; maybe TRBD1 (6 bases). V lost 7 bases and J 8 bases, leaving 20 bases between the germline ends. The CDR3 length is 15 residues. This chain's CDR3 is CASTERWRGGEKLFF. DNA for the CDR3: TGTGCCAGCACCGAAAGGTGGAGGGGGGGAGAAAAACTGTTTTTT.

About this clonotype: The junction departs from germline at one end; a sequencing error may be responsible. The chain uses TRBV5-5 and TRBJ2-2, with D possibly TRBD1 on 5 matching bases. This CDR3 comprises 16 residues. Germline V gives CDR1 SGHKS, CDR2 YYEKEE (reference sequence). The CDR3 reads CAISSDDRLNTGELFF. The CDR3 DNA reads TGTGCCATCAGCTCTGACGACAGATTGAACACCGGGGAGCTGTTTTTT.

As for this clonotype: This may be a read error, as it is one base from a much larger clone. The chain combines TRBV7-6 with TRBJ2-7; TRBD1 might be the D (5 bases). Trimming stripped 1 base from V and 3 bases from J, with 7 bases between. The CDR3 has 13 amino acids. Germline CDR1 SGHVS, CDR2 FNYEAQ. The CDR3 is CASSLDQGYEQYF. The DNA of the CDR3 is TGTGCCAGCAGCTTAGATCAGGGCTACGAGCAGTACTTC.

The chain joins TRBV19 to TRBJ2-2; D unclear. The CDR3 covers 14 residues. Trimming shortened V by 2 bases and J by 2 bases, and 6 bases separated the two germline ends. Germline V gene data show CDR1 as LNHDA and CDR2 as SQIVND (reference sequence). Written as DNA, the CDR3 is TGTGCCAGTAGTATACAGGATAACACCGGGGAGCTGTTTTTT. Translating gives CASSIQDNTGELFF.

This clonotype was counted a few times. This chain joins TRBV4-2 and TRBJ1-6; D ambiguous. Trimming left V 4 bases short and J 4 bases short, with 11 bases between. This CDR3 comprises 15 residues. The germline V gene encodes CDR1 LGHNA and CDR2 YNFKEQ. CDR3 DNA sequence: TGTGCCAGCAGCCCCGACGATGGATATAATTCACCCCTCCACTTT. It yields the protein CASSPDDGYNSPLHF.

The chain employs TRBV12-3 or TRBV12-4 and TRBJ1-5; D not resolved. The CDR3 loop spans 13 amino acids. The V gene lost 2 bases and the J gene lost 1 base, with 3 bases spanning the gap. The CDR3 DNA is TGTGCCAGCAGTTTAAAGAGCAATCAGCCCCAGCATTTT. Amino acids: CASSLKSNQPQHF.

This clonotype was seen more than once but under ten times. V gene TRBV12-3 or TRBV12-4 combines with J gene TRBJ1-6, with D hard to call. V lost 5 bases and J 11 bases, leaving 7 bases between the germline ends. The length of the CDR3 is 11 residues. CDR3: CASSDMTPLHF. CDR3 coding DNA: TGTGCCAGCAGTGACATGACACCCCTCCACTTT.

In this sample, this clonotype turned up many times. This chain connects TRBV5-1 to TRBJ1-1; D is perhaps TRBD1 (5 bases). CDR1 SGHRS and CDR2 YFSETQ come from the germline V gene. Trimming removed 4 bases from V and 1 base from J, with 11 bases in between. This CDR3 region has 14 residues. The CDR3 region is CASSVGTGNTEAFF. As DNA, the CDR3 is TGCGCCAGCAGCGTCGGGACTGGGAACACTGAAGCTTTCTTT. The whole variable domain, remainder taken from reference TRBV5-1 and TRBJ1-1, is KAGVTQTPRYLIKTRGQQVTLSCSPISGHRSVSWYQQTPGQGLQFLFEYFSETQRNKGNFPGRFSGRQFSNSRSEMNVSTLELGDSALYLCASSVGTGNTEAFFGQGTRLTVV.

This clonotype was recorded many times. The chain is built from TRBV12-3 or TRBV12-4 and TRBJ1-1; possible D gene TRBD1, 5 bases. The CDR3 runs to 14 residues. The V end lost 1 base, the J end lost 7 bases, and 13 bases lay between the germline ends. Here the CDR3 DNA reads TGTGCCAGCAGTTTAGTTCCTGGGGCTGATGAAGCTTTCTTT. It specifies CASSLVPGADEAFF.

This clonotype was counted between two and nine times. V usage is TRBV13 and J usage is TRBJ2-3; D remains ambiguous. The germline gives CDR1 PRHDT, CDR2 FYEKMQ (reference sequence). The CDR3 is made up of 15 amino acids. V was pared by 2 bases and J by 2 bases, with 11 bases between. The CDR3 DNA follows: TGTGCCAGCAGCTTATTTAGGCTTATCACAGATACGCAGTATTTT. This sequence encodes CASSLFRLITDTQYF.

The sample holds many counts of this clonotype. The genes are TRBV29-1 and TRBJ2-7; D not resolved. The ends were cut back, 4 bases at V and 5 bases at J, with 6 bases in the middle. The CDR3 covers 10 residues. CDR1 and CDR2 (germline): SQVTM, ANQGSEA. The CDR3 loop reads CSVVSDEQYF. In DNA form, the CDR3 reads TGCAGCGTTGTATCAGACGAGCAGTACTTC.

This clonotype was seen a few times. V usage is TRBV13 and J usage is TRBJ2-7; D may correspond to TRBD1 or TRBD2 (5 bases each). The CDR3 extends over 12 amino acids. Germline CDR1 reads PRHDT; CDR2 reads FYEKMQ (reference sequence). With 6 bases removed from V and 7 bases from J, the gap between germline ends came to 13 bases. For the CDR3, the DNA is TGTGCCAGCAGAAAGGATGGGGGTGAGCAGTACTTC. This gives the protein CASRKDGGEQYF. Drawing the rest from reference TRBV13 and TRBJ2-7, the complete variable domain is AAGVIQSPRHLIKEKRETATLKCYPIPRHDTVYWYQQGPGQDPQFLISFYEKMQSDKGSIPDRFSAQQFSDYHSELNMSSLELGDSALYFCASRKDGGEQYFGPGTRLTVT.

In this sample, this clonotype turned up a few times. This chain joins TRBV12-3 or TRBV12-4 and TRBJ1-2; 8 bases match TRBD1. CDR3 length: 15 amino acids. The V gene end was trimmed by 2 bases and the J gene end by 6 bases; junction bases not matched to a gene: 8. CDR3 coding DNA: TGTGCCAGCAGTTTATCGGGGGCAGGGGGCGATGGCTACACCTTC. Residues: CASSLSGAGGDGYTF.